Listed below are T cell receptor beta chains from one sample, sequenced in a study of Graves' ophthalmopathy and Graves' hyperthyroidism. TCRdb recomputed calls from the multiplex PCR reads with MiXCR, one row per CDR3 protein. The table shows some 1.1 million distinct CDR3 sequences, with about two fifths occurring only once. Sequencing was carried out using peripheral blood or thyroid tissue (not recorded which). These receptors were obtained from an adult man with Graves' hyperthyroidism. CDR3s include the opening cysteine and the closing phenylalanine or tryptophan. D genes are given only for firm matches. Size values are once, few and many counts, or a class for expanded clones, and some rows have none.

j_call clone_size d_call v_call cdr3_nt cdr3_aa
TRBJ1-3 NA NA TRBV7-9 TGTGCCAGCAGCTCAGGGACATCGGGCTTCGAAAACACCATATATTTT CASSSGTSGFENTIYF
TRBJ2-5 NA NA TRBV25-1 TGTGCCACCTCGTCCGTTGGAGGGTACCAAGAGACCCAGTACTTC CATSSVGGYQETQYF
TRBJ2-2 many NA TRBV7-2 TGTGCCAGCAGCCCCCACCTACTTGCGTCGAACACCGGGGAGCTGTTTTTT CASSPHLLASNTGELFF
TRBJ1-3 NA NA TRBV5-1 TGCGCCAGCAGCTTGGAAGGGTTCTCTGGAAACACCATATATTTT CASSLEGFSGNTIYF
TRBJ1-2 NA NA TRBV20-1 TGCAGTGCTAGAGATCGGGGGGGGATTAACTATGGCTACACCTTC CSARDRGGINYGYTF
TRBJ2-2 NA NA TRBV20-1 TGCAGTGCTAGAGTCCCCGACCGACGAACCGGGGAGCTGTTTTTT CSARVPDRRTGELFF
TRBJ1-5 few TRBD1 TRBV10-3 TGTGCCACCTACTCCGGGACAGTCCCAAGATATAGCAATCAGCCCCAGCATTTT CATYSGTVPRYSNQPQHF
TRBJ2-5 many TRBD2 TRBV4-2 TGTGCCAGCAGCCAGACCAGACTAGCGGGAGATTCGGAGACCCAGTACTTC CASSQTRLAGDSETQYF
TRBJ1-2 NA NA TRBV6-5 TGTGCCAGCAGTTATCCGGAATTCTATGGCTACACCTTC CASSYPEFYGYTF
TRBJ2-2 NA NA TRBV19 TGTGCCAGTAGGAGCCCAGCACGGCGGATGAACACCGGGGAGCTGTTTTTT CASRSPARRMNTGELFF
TRBJ1-5 many NA TRBV19 TGTGCCAGTAGTACTCCCGACTTGGAGCCCCAGCATTTT CASSTPDLEPQHF
TRBJ2-2 few NA TRBV20-1 TGCAGTGCTACCAATACGAACACCGGGGAGCTGTTTTTT CSATNTNTGELFF
TRBJ2-7 few TRBD1 TRBV3-1 TGTGCCAGCAGCCAATTACCGGGACAGCTCGACGAGCAGTACTTC CASSQLPGQLDEQYF
TRBJ2-5 many TRBD1 TRBV9 TGTGCCAGCAGCGAGGGACAGGGTATGAAGACCCAGTACTTC CASSEGQGMKTQYF
TRBJ2-2 few TRBD2 TRBV6-2/TRBV6-3 TGTGCCAGCAGTGATTTAGCGGGGGGGCCCGGGGAGCTGTTTTTT CASSDLAGGPGELFF
TRBJ2-5 few TRBD2 TRBV20-1 TGCAGTGCCCGAACCACTAGCGGGAGGTACCAAGAGACCCAGTACTTC CSARTTSGRYQETQYF
TRBJ2-7 many NA TRBV24-1 TGTGCCACCAGCCGGGGGCTTGCGGGAGTAGGAGAGCAGTACTTC CATSRGLAGVGEQYF
TRBJ1-6 NA NA TRBV15 TGTGCCAGCGAACCAAACACCCCGACAGGCCAAGCGAATTCACCCCTCCACTTT CASEPNTPTGQANSPLHF
TRBJ1-1 few TRBD1 TRBV3-1 TGTGCCAGCATTCGACAGGGGGCTGACACTGAAGCTTTCTTT CASIRQGADTEAFF
TRBJ2-5 NA NA TRBV7-9 TGTGCCAGCAGTATACACCACCAAGAGACCCAGTACTTC CASSIHHQETQYF
TRBJ1-4 few TRBD1 TRBV4-3 TGCGCCAGCAGCCAAGGGGACAGGAATGAAAAACTGTTTTTT CASSQGDRNEKLFF
TRBJ2-7 few NA TRBV6-2/TRBV6-3 TGTGCCAGCAGTTACATCGCAGGGCCCTACGAGCAGTACTTC CASSYIAGPYEQYF
TRBJ1-5 few NA TRBV6-5 TGTGCCAGCAGTCCTCGCGGGCAGGGAAACAATCAGCCCCAGCATTTT CASSPRGQGNNQPQHF
TRBJ2-7 many NA TRBV7-9 TGTGCCAGCAGCTGGAATGTTGAAGACGAGCAGTACTTC CASSWNVEDEQYF
TRBJ1-1 NA NA TRBV24-1 TGTGCCACCAGTGTTGGGTTTAACACTGAAGCTTTCTTT CATSVGFNTEAFF
TRBJ1-1 few NA TRBV10-3 TGTGCCATCAGCGGAAAAATACTGGGACCGCCTGAAGCTTTCTTT CAISGKILGPPEAFF
TRBJ1-4 few NA TRBV4-1 TGCGCCAGCAGCCCTCAAGGGCCAAATGAAAAACTGTTTTTT CASSPQGPNEKLFF
TRBJ2-7 many NA TRBV15 TGTGCCACCAGCAGAGTAGGGGGAGCCTACGAGCAGTACTTC CATSRVGGAYEQYF
TRBJ2-7 many NA TRBV7-2 TGTGCCAGCAGCACCCAGGGCTACGAGCAGTACTTC CASSTQGYEQYF
TRBJ1-3 many TRBD1 TRBV6-6 TGTGCCAGCCATGGGACAGAAGGAAACACCATATATTTT CASHGTEGNTIYF
TRBJ2-7 few TRBD2 TRBV3-1 TGTGCCAGCAGCTCCGGGCGGGGGGCTGCCTTTCAGTACTTC CASSSGRGAAFQYF
TRBJ2-7 NA TRBD2 TRBV9 TGTGCCAGCAGCCCCCGACTAGCGCCCTACGAGCAGTACTTC CASSPRLAPYEQYF
TRBJ2-2 NA TRBD1 TRBV11-2 TGTGCCAGCAGACTGGGGCAGGGGGCTTGGACCGGGGAGCTGTTTTTT CASRLGQGAWTGELFF
TRBJ1-5 few NA TRBV4-1 TGCGCCAGCAGCCAGAAGGGTTTCCAGCCCCAGCATTTT CASSQKGFQPQHF
TRBJ2-5 once TRBD2 TRBV10-3 TGTGCCATCAGTGTCGGACTAGCGGCGGGCCAAGAGACCCAGTACTTC CAISVGLAAGQETQYF
TRBJ2-7 many NA TRBV5-1 TGCGCCAGCAGCCCCGACGGACGTACCTACGAGCAGTACTTC CASSPDGRTYEQYF
TRBJ2-7 many NA TRBV7-6 TGTGCCAGCAGCTTATCACCCTTGGGGGCGAGCGAGCAGTACTTC CASSLSPLGASEQYF
TRBJ1-6 many NA TRBV14 TGTGCCAGCAGCCTTCAAGGGGGTTATGGTTCACCCCTCCACTTT CASSLQGGYGSPLHF
TRBJ2-2 many NA TRBV7-9 TGTGCCAGCAGCCCAGAGGGGACCGGGGAGCTGTTTTTT CASSPEGTGELFF
TRBJ1-1 NA NA TRBV5-1 TGCGCCAGCGGGAACCGGGAGAACACTGAAGCTTTCTTT CASGNRENTEAFF
TRBJ1-3 few NA TRBV14 TGTGCCAGCAGCCAGAGGGGAGGCCCCTCTGGAAACACCATATATTTT CASSQRGGPSGNTIYF
TRBJ2-7 many TRBD1 TRBV29-1 TGCAGCGTCGAGCAACCGGGACAGCCGCATTTCGAGCAGTACTTC CSVEQPGQPHFEQYF
TRBJ1-5 NA NA TRBV14 TGTGCCAGCAGCCCGGGCTATGGCAATCAGCCCCAGCATTTT CASSPGYGNQPQHF
TRBJ1-4 many TRBD1 TRBV7-9 TGTGCCAGCAGCTCCTCGGGACAGAGAAATGAAAAACTGTTTTTT CASSSSGQRNEKLFF
TRBJ2-7 many NA TRBV5-1 TGCGCCAGCAGCTTGGCCGGGCAGACCCACTACGAGCAGTACTTC CASSLAGQTHYEQYF
TRBJ1-2 many NA TRBV12-3/TRBV12-4 TGTGCCAGCAGAGGAGGAGTTCATGGCTACACCTTC CASRGGVHGYTF
TRBJ2-2 NA TRBD2 TRBV12-3/TRBV12-4 TGTGCCAGCTCCCCGGGAGCTAGCGGGGGGATCGGGGAGCTGTTTTTT CASSPGASGGIGELFF
TRBJ1-5 many NA TRBV20-1 TGCAGTGCTAGAGTTTGGGCAGGGAATCAGCCCCAGCATTTT CSARVWAGNQPQHF
TRBJ1-2 few TRBD1 TRBV12-3/TRBV12-4 TGTGCCAGCAGTTTAGGGACAGGTCAATTTGGCTACACCTTC CASSLGTGQFGYTF
TRBJ2-7 few NA TRBV20-1 TGCAGTGCAGACCCTAGCAAATACTCCTACGAGCAGTACTTC CSADPSKYSYEQYF
TRBJ2-2 NA NA TRBV12-3/TRBV12-4 TGTGCCAGCAGTTTCGGGGCTCGAATTTCAGGGGAGCTGTTTTTT CASSFGARISGELFF
TRBJ1-1 many NA TRBV5-1 TGCGCCAGCAGCTTGGACGGCGCTGAAGCTTTCTTT CASSLDGAEAFF
TRBJ2-5 few NA TRBV2 TGTGCCAGCAGTCCCCACTGGGGGGATTTTCAAGAGACCCAGTACTTC CASSPHWGDFQETQYF
TRBJ2-7 NA NA TRBV10-1 TGTGCCAGCAGCCAAGATAAAGGGTCCTTCTCCTACGGGCAGTACTTC CASSQDKGSFSYGQYF
TRBJ2-6 many NA TRBV19 TGTGCCAGTAGTACCCTCTCTGGGGCCAACGTCCTGACTTTC CASSTLSGANVLTF
TRBJ2-5 many NA TRBV7-9 TGTGCCAGCGTAACGGGTCAGGCGATCCAAGAGACCCAGTACTTC CASVTGQAIQETQYF
TRBJ1-1 many NA TRBV7-9 TGTGCCAGCAGCTTAGTCGGCAGCGAGTCAGCTTTCTTT CASSLVGSESAFF